The 9 T cell receptor beta chains given below trace back to one sample, sequenced in a study of cytomegalovirus exposure and HLA in healthy donors. TCRdb keeps only in-frame clones here, not all; method: immunoSEQ multiplex PCR. The sample has tens of thousands of clones, about nine tenths seen once; the top ten hold less than 4%. The sample taken for sequencing was PBMCs. These receptors were obtained from a man between 18 and 35 years old in good health and CMV-seronegative.

The chain links TRBV6-6 to TRBJ2-7; possibly TRBD1 for D (5 bases). CDR3 length equals 14 residues. The V and J ends lost 0 bases and 1 base respectively, with 7 bases between them. Germline CDR1 is MNHNY and CDR2 is SVGAGI (reference sequence). In nucleotides, the CDR3 is TGTGCCAGCAGTTACTCAGACAGATCCTACGAGCAGTACTTC. The encoded protein is CASSYSDRSYEQYF.

The CDR3 protein is CASTEGAHNQPQHF. The DNA for the CDR3 is TGTGCCAGCACCGAGGGGGCCCACAATCAGCCCCAGCATTTT. V and J are TRBV6-1 and TRBJ1-5; 7 bases are a match to TRBD1. V shed 7 bases and J 3 bases; nucleotides not matched to a gene: 6. The germline gives CDR1 MNHNS, CDR2 SASEGT. The CDR3 has 14 residues.

The genes are TRBV13 and TRBJ2-6, with TRBD1 as a possible D gene (5 bases). CDR1 is PRHDT and CDR2 is FYEKMQ in the germline V gene (reference sequence). The V end was cut by 5 bases, the J end by 0 bases, with 11 bases between. The CDR3 has 16 amino acids. The CDR3 loop reads CASSATTASGANVLTF. CDR3 in DNA: TGTGCCAGCAGCGCCACGACAGCCTCTGGGGCCAACGTCCTGACTTTC.

The CDR3: CASSFRQKGGGRGTDTQYF. CDR3 coding DNA: TGTGCCAGCAGCTTCCGGCAGAAGGGGGGCGGGAGAGGGACAGATACGCAGTATTTT. The chain uses TRBV11-2 and TRBJ2-3; D is perhaps TRBD2 (7 bases). The CDR3 extends over 19 amino acids. Germline CDR1 reads SGHAT; CDR2 reads FQNNGV. V lost 3 bases, J lost 3 bases, and 25 bases lay in between.

The gene calls are TRBV6-5 and TRBJ2-2; D unresolved. Trimming removed 4 bases from V and 6 bases from J, with 6 bases in between. The germline gives CDR1 MNHEY, CDR2 SVGAGI. The CDR3 has 12 residues. The CDR3 DNA follows: TGTGCCAGCAGTTTTATTCCCGGGGAGCTGTTTTTT. Protein: CASSFIPGELFF.

This chain joins TRBV29-1 and TRBJ2-7; weak D call: TRBD2 (5 bases). This CDR3 region has 11 residues. Trimming removed 6 bases at V and 6 bases at J, with 12 bases between. Germline loops: CDR1 SQVTM, CDR2 ANQGSEA. CDR3 coding DNA: TGCAGCGTGACTATAATTTCCGAGCAGTACTTC. It is translated as CSVTIISEQYF.

The genes are TRBV9 and TRBJ2-7; the match to TRBD1 covers 8 bases. V was pared by 0 bases and J by 6 bases, with 8 bases of the junction left unmatched. The CDR3 extends over 15 amino acids. CDR1 and CDR2 (germline): SGDLS, YYNGEE. The CDR3 is CASSVDRGARGEQYF. DNA of the CDR3: TGTGCCAGCAGCGTAGACAGGGGGGCAAGAGGCGAGCAGTACTTC.

The rearrangement joins TRBV14 to TRBJ2-1, with a tentative D call TRBD2 (6 bases). V was trimmed by 4 bases and J by 6 bases, leaving 16 bases between them. Per the germline V gene, CDR1 is SGHDN and CDR2 is FVKESK. CDR3 length: 15 amino acids. CDR3 sequence: CASSPWDSQGNEQFF. Here the CDR3 DNA reads TGTGCCAGCAGCCCGTGGGACTCTCAGGGCAATGAGCAGTTCTTC. Full variable domain (missing parts from reference TRBV14 and TRBJ2-1): EAGVTQFPSHSVIEKGQTVTLRCDPISGHDNLYWYRRVMGKEIKFLLHFVKESKQDESGMPNNRFLAERTGGTYSTLKVQPAELEDSGVYFCASSPWDSQGNEQFFGPGTRLTVL.

V and J are TRBV19 and TRBJ2-3; tentatively, D is TRBD1 (6 bases). The CDR3 has 13 residues. Trimming took 4 bases from V and 8 from J, leaving 13 bases between them. In germline, CDR1 is LNHDA, CDR2 SQIVND (reference sequence). The CDR3: CASSTQGLRTQYF. CDR3 sequence (DNA): TGTGCCAGTAGTACGCAGGGGTTGCGTACGCAGTATTTT.